This TCR beta chain derives from a study of technical replicates of blood from a handful of donors. Generated by immunoSEQ multiplex PCR, the TCRdb table keeps only in-frame clones and is missing some. The sample lists tens of thousands of clones; 90% to 95% were seen once. Sequencing was carried out using T cells isolated from PBMCs. The TCR comes from a human donor in good health.

The CDR3 loop reads CASSLLPGQGIKEQYF. The CDR3 DNA is TGTGCCAGCAGCTTATTGCCGGGACAGGGAATTAAGGAGCAGTACTTC. The V gene is TRBV7-2, the J gene TRBJ2-7, with 9 bases fitting TRBD1. Per germline, CDR1 SGHTA and CDR2 FQGNSA. Trimming cost V 2 bases and J 7 bases; bases outside gene matches: 12. The CDR3 loop spans 16 amino acids.